What follows are 18 T cell receptor beta chains derived from one specimen sequenced in a study of identical twins. TCRdb reprocessed the 5' RACE reads with MiXCR, giving one entry per CDR3 protein. This table has under 1 million distinct CDR3 sequences, 9% to 15% appearing once. The sample was also linked to a second study, of yellow fever vaccine responses in identical twins.

The sequencing input was PBMCs. The receptors were sampled from a woman younger than 35 in good health.

This clonotype was counted a few times. The CDR3 loop is CAISPIRGGVSETQYF. CDR3 nucleotides: TGTGCCATCAGTCCAATTCGGGGGGGCGTCTCGGAGACCCAGTACTTC. The chain combines TRBV10-3 with TRBJ2-5; TRBD2 matches at 8 bases. This CDR3 spans 16 amino acids. Germline CDR1 is ENHRY and CDR2 is SYGVKD. With V trimmed by 5 bases and J by 5 bases, 13 bases remained unmatched.

The rearrangement uses TRBV6-5 and TRBJ2-5; D possibly corresponds to TRBD2 (7 bases). The germline V gene encodes CDR1 MNHEY and CDR2 SVGAGI. The V end lost 6 bases, the J end lost 4 bases, and 15 bases lay between the germline ends. The CDR3 covers 14 residues. The CDR3 sequence: CASRLGGPGETQYF. Here the CDR3 DNA reads TGTGCCAGCAGACTCGGGGGGCCTGGAGAGACCCAGTACTTC.

In this sample, this clonotype turned up a few times. The J gene is TRBJ2-3, the V gene TRBV27; 7 nucleotides agree with TRBD2. The ends lost 5 bases at V and 7 bases at J; junction bases unmatched: 15. CDR3 size: 16 residues. Per germline, CDR1 MNHEY and CDR2 SMNVEV (reference sequence). The CDR3 nucleotides read TGTGCCAGCAGTCCCCTTTGGGGGGGGAGAGGAAATACGCAGTATTTT. Translating it yields CASSPLWGGRGNTQYF.

This clonotype came up many times. The chain employs TRBV7-9 and TRBJ1-2, with 9 bases that match TRBD1. In germline, CDR1 is SEHNR, CDR2 FQNEAQ (reference sequence). The CDR3 spans 15 residues. J gave up 3 bases and V 1 base, and 3 bases lay outside the gene matches. CDR3 bases: TGTGCCAGCAGCTTAGACGGGACAGGGCACTATGGCTACACCTTC. Residues: CASSLDGTGHYGYTF. Full variable domain (missing parts from reference TRBV7-9 and TRBJ1-2): DTGVSQNPRHKITKRGQNVTFRCDPISEHNRLYWYRQTLGQGPEFLTYFQNEAQLEKSRLLSDRFSAERPKGSFSTLEIQRTEQGDSAMYLCASSLDGTGHYGYTFGSGTRLTVV.

This clonotype turned up a few times. The chain joins TRBV12-3 or TRBV12-4 to TRBJ2-2; 11 nucleotides agree with TRBD2. After removal of 1 base from V and 0 bases from J, the junction contained 7 bases not matched to a gene. This CDR3 contains 19 residues. The CDR3 nucleotides read TGTGCCAGCAGTTTAGGGCCTAGCGGGGGGCGAGCGAACACCGGGGAGCTGTTTTTT. This codes for CASSLGPSGGRANTGELFF.

This clonotype came up many times. V gene TRBV10-3 combines with J gene TRBJ1-2, with 7 nucleotides matching TRBD1. V dropped 6 bases and J dropped 0; count of bases not matched to a gene: 7. The CDR3 is made up of 15 amino acids. Germline V CDR1 and CDR2: ENHRY, SYGVKD. The CDR3 is CAISAGTATNYGYTF. In nucleotides, the CDR3 is TGTGCCATCAGCGCCGGGACAGCAACTAACTATGGCTACACCTTC.

This clonotype was found many times. The V and J genes are TRBV12-5 and TRBJ1-2; D remains ambiguous. V was clipped by 2 bases and J by 5 bases, with 9 bases between them. This CDR3 spans 13 amino acids. CDR1 is LGHNT, CDR2 FRNRAP, per germline. The DNA of the CDR3 is TGTGCTAGTGGTTTGAGCGGGAGTTATGGCTACACCTTC. Residues: CASGLSGSYGYTF.

This clonotype appeared many times. This sequence joins TRBV4-1 and TRBJ2-1; possibly TRBD1 for D (6 bases). The V gene's germline CDR1 is MGHRA and CDR2 YSYEKL. V was trimmed by 0 bases and J by 2 bases, leaving 14 bases between them. CDR3 length equals 17 residues. CDR3 in amino acids: CASSQDQGGRPYNEQFF. In nucleotides, the CDR3 is TGCGCCAGCAGCCAAGATCAAGGGGGTCGCCCCTACAATGAGCAGTTCTTC.

The chain is built from TRBV5-1 and TRBJ2-1; D is unresolved. V was shortened by 0 bases and J by 8 bases, with 9 bases between the two germline ends. This CDR3 spans 13 amino acids. Germline V CDR1 and CDR2: SGHRS, YFSETQ. This CDR3 reads CASSLEGYDEQFF. In DNA, the CDR3 is TGCGCCAGCAGCTTGGAAGGGTACGATGAGCAGTTCTTC.

This clonotype was detected ten times or more. V and J are TRBV20-1 and TRBJ2-7, with a possible D match to TRBD1 (5 bases). The CDR3 covers 13 residues. V was pared by 3 bases and J by 0 bases, with 9 bases between. CDR1 DFQATT and CDR2 SNEGSKA come from the germline V gene (reference sequence). This CDR3 reads CSARGQSSYEQYV. DNA for the CDR3: TGCAGTGCTAGGGGGCAGAGCTCCTACGAGCAGTACGTC.

This clonotype was seen a handful of times. The chain uses TRBV5-1 and TRBJ2-1; no definite D call. Germline lookup yields CDR1 SGHRS and CDR2 YFSETQ. The CDR3 spans 14 residues. V was clipped by 7 bases and J by 5 bases, with 16 bases between them. The CDR3 protein is CASSLKQLNNEQFF. DNA for the CDR3: TGCGCCAGCTCCCTAAAGCAGCTAAACAATGAGCAGTTCTTC.

This chain links TRBV7-2 with TRBJ2-1; 12 bases line up with TRBD2. The V segment lost 7 bases and the J segment 0 bases; nucleotides outside the gene matches: 4. This CDR3 contains 16 residues. Looked up from germline, CDR1 is SGHTA and CDR2 is FQGNSA. The CDR3 nucleotides are TGTGCCAGCAAGACTAGCGGGGGCAGCTCCTACAATGAGCAGTTCTTC. It specifies CASKTSGGSSYNEQFF.

This clonotype was seen many times. The chain recombines TRBV12-3 or TRBV12-4 with TRBJ2-1; D gene unclear. Trimming left V 2 bases short and J 0 bases short, with 11 bases between. CDR3 length: 16 residues. The CDR3 reads CASSLTGLSSYNEQFF. The CDR3 DNA follows: TGTGCCAGCAGTTTAACTGGTCTTAGCTCCTACAATGAGCAGTTCTTC.

The table lists this clonotype with many counts. The gene calls are TRBV10-1 and TRBJ2-1; D not certain. V lost 4 bases to trimming and J lost 5 bases, with 12 bases between them. Per germline, CDR1 WNHNN and CDR2 SYGVQD (reference sequence). CDR3 length: 14 residues. The CDR3 DNA reads TGCGCCAGCAGTGCAAGGGATTGGAACAATGAGCAGTTCTTC. Protein sequence: CASSARDWNNEQFF.

The chain combines TRBV6-1 with TRBJ2-7; D remains ambiguous. The germline CDR1 and CDR2 sequences are MNHNS and SASEGT. Trimming stripped 1 base from V and 7 bases from J, with 20 bases between. The CDR3 contains 16 residues. CDR3 coding DNA: TGTGCCAGCAGTGAAGGATGGTGGGGTACGGCAGAGGAGCAGTACTTC. This encodes CASSEGWWGTAEEQYF.

The genes are TRBV4-1 and TRBJ2-7; D not certain. CDR3 length: 12 residues. Trimming took off 2 bases at V and 2 bases at J, with 4 bases between the two ends. Germline values: CDR1 MGHRA, CDR2 YSYEKL. CDR3 DNA sequence: TGCGCCAGCAGCCAACGGGCCTACGAGCAGTACGTC. Translated: CASSQRAYEQYV.

This clonotype was recorded many times. This chain connects TRBV20-1 to TRBJ1-1, with D uncertain. The V gene's germline CDR1 is DFQATT and CDR2 SNEGSKA (reference sequence). Trimming left V 0 bases short and J 11 bases short, with 10 bases between. This CDR3 comprises 11 residues. The CDR3 DNA is TGCAGTGCTAGAGACCCACCGGCCGCTTTCTTT. It yields the protein CSARDPPAAFF.

This clonotype was recorded at least ten times. This chain links TRBV27 with TRBJ2-5, with 8 nucleotides matching TRBD2. The germline V gene has CDR1 MNHEY and CDR2 SMNVEV (reference sequence). The CDR3 runs 14 residues. The J segment lost 4 bases and the V segment lost 3 bases, leaving 4 bases of the junction unmatched. The CDR3 nucleotides are TGTGCCAGCAGTTTTGGGACTAGGTTAGAGACCCAGTACTTC. Protein: CASSFGTRLETQYF.